This is a list of T cell receptor beta chains from one sample in a study of blood T cells in healthy people across ages. Via MiXCR, TCRdb re-called the 5' RACE reads, giving one row per CDR3 protein. The sample has about 780,000 distinct CDR3 sequences, around 50% seen once. Source material: blood. These receptor sequences come from a man older than 75 in good health. CDR3s include the opening cysteine and the closing phenylalanine or tryptophan. D genes are given only for firm matches. Some rows mark clone size as missing; the rest say once, few, many or name a class of expanded clone.

D gene: .
clone size: .
J gene: TRBJ2-4
CDR3 length: 15
V gene: TRBV5-1
CDR3 DNA: TGCGCCAGCAGCTTGAGCGGGCAAGCCAAAAACATTCAGTACTTC
CDR3 protein: CASSLSGQAKNIQYF

D gene: .
clone size: few
J gene: TRBJ2-5
CDR3 length: 14
V gene: TRBV18
CDR3 DNA: TGTGCCAGCTCACCAGGCAGCGGGCAAGAGACCCAGTACTTC
CDR3 protein: CASSPGSGQETQYF

D gene: .
clone size: .
J gene: TRBJ2-3
CDR3 length: 14
V gene: TRBV18
CDR3 DNA: TGTGCCAGCTCACCATGGGGGAGTGGAGATACGCAGTATTTT
CDR3 protein: CASSPWGSGDTQYF

D gene: TRBD1
clone size: .
J gene: TRBJ2-1
CDR3 length: 14
V gene: TRBV6-6
CDR3 DNA: TGTGCCAGCAGAACAGGGGGCAAATGCAATGAGCAGTTCTTC
CDR3 protein: CASRTGGKCNEQFF

D gene: .
clone size: .
J gene: TRBJ2-5
CDR3 length: 12
V gene: TRBV6-1
CDR3 DNA: TGTGCCAGCAGTGTCGGAACAGAGACCCAGTACTTC
CDR3 protein: CASSVGTETQYF

D gene: TRBD2
clone size: once
J gene: TRBJ2-1
CDR3 length: 15
V gene: TRBV5-6
CDR3 DNA: TGTGCCAGCAGCAGCTCTCCTGGGAGGGGCAATGAGCAGTTCTTC
CDR3 protein: CASSSSPGRGNEQFF

D gene: .
clone size: .
J gene: TRBJ1-5
CDR3 length: 15
V gene: TRBV12-3/TRBV12-4
CDR3 DNA: TGTGCCAGCAGTTTCGGGGGGGACGGCAATCAGCCCCAGCATTTT
CDR3 protein: CASSFGGDGNQPQHF

D gene: TRBD2
clone size: many
J gene: TRBJ2-7
CDR3 length: 14
V gene: TRBV29-1
CDR3 DNA: TGCAGCGTGATAAGCGGGGGGAGCTCCTACGAGCAGTACTTC
CDR3 protein: CSVISGGSSYEQYF

D gene: .
clone size: .
J gene: TRBJ2-1
CDR3 length: 13
V gene: TRBV7-3
CDR3 DNA: TGTGCCAGCAGCCCCAACACGCACAATGAGCGGTTCTTC
CDR3 protein: CASSPNTHNERFF

D gene: TRBD2
clone size: .
J gene: TRBJ2-1
CDR3 length: 13
V gene: TRBV10-3
CDR3 DNA: TGTGCCATTCATAGCGGGCTAAGGGATGAGCAGTTCTTC
CDR3 protein: CAIHSGLRDEQFF

D gene: TRBD2
clone size: few
J gene: TRBJ2-7
CDR3 length: 14
V gene: TRBV6-4
CDR3 DNA: TGTGCCAGCAAGCCGAGCGGGGATTCCTACGAGCAGTACTTC
CDR3 protein: CASKPSGDSYEQYF

D gene: .
clone size: .
J gene: TRBJ2-7
CDR3 length: 14
V gene: TRBV20-1
CDR3 DNA: TGCAGTGCTAGAATCCTTACAGGGATGGACGAGCAGTACTTC
CDR3 protein: CSARILTGMDEQYF

D gene: TRBD2
clone size: .
J gene: TRBJ2-1
CDR3 length: 17
V gene: TRBV20-1
CDR3 DNA: TGCAGTGCTAGAGATCCCAGGAGCGGGAGGACGAACAATGAGCAGTTCTTC
CDR3 protein: CSARDPRSGRTNNEQFF

D gene: .
clone size: .
J gene: TRBJ1-2
CDR3 length: 13
V gene: TRBV3-1
CDR3 DNA: TGTGCCAGCGAGGGGAGATTAAACTATGGCTACACCTTC
CDR3 protein: CASEGRLNYGYTF

D gene: .
clone size: .
J gene: TRBJ2-7
CDR3 length: 15
V gene: TRBV11-3
CDR3 DNA: TGTGCCAGCAGCTTCGGACACCGTCTTAGCTACGAGCAGTACTTC
CDR3 protein: CASSFGHRLSYEQYF

D gene: TRBD2
clone size: once
J gene: TRBJ2-5
CDR3 length: 15
V gene: TRBV5-1
CDR3 DNA: TGCGCCAGCAGCTTGTTAGCGGGATTGGGAGAGACCCAGTACTTC
CDR3 protein: CASSLLAGLGETQYF

D gene: TRBD1
clone size: once
J gene: TRBJ2-7
CDR3 length: 14
V gene: TRBV20-1
CDR3 DNA: TGCAGTGCTCCGCCGGGACAGGGGACGGGCGAGCAGTACTTC
CDR3 protein: CSAPPGQGTGEQYF